Listed below are T cell receptor beta chains from one sample, sequenced in a study of cytomegalovirus exposure and HLA in healthy donors. TCRdb's table, derived via immunoSEQ multiplex PCR, lists solely in-frame clones and lacks some. Of 110,000 to 150,000 clones listed, 86% are singletons. What was sequenced was PBMCs. Receptors originate from a man in his late teens or twenties in good health and CMV-seronegative. Each CDR3 is given with its conserved first and last residue. D genes are given only for firm matches. Expanded clones get a size class; other rows say once, few or many, or leave the size out.

size | D | J | V | DNA | CDR3
. | TRBD1 | TRBJ1-2 | TRBV5-8 | TGTGCCAGCAGCGATGGACAGGGCCCTTACTATGGCTACACCTTC | CASSDGQGPYYGYTF
few | . | TRBJ1-2 | TRBV28 | TGTGCCAGCGGGGAAACGGGGGGGGCCTCCCCGACTATGCGCTACACCTTC | CASGETGGASPTMRYTF
. | TRBD2 | TRBJ2-1 | TRBV4-1 | TGCGCCAGCAGCCAATGGGTTAGCGGGGTTTCCTACAATGAGCAGTTCTTC | CASSQWVSGVSYNEQFF
once | TRBD1 | TRBJ1-3 | TRBV6-5 | TGTGCCAGCAGTTATGACAGGGGGAACACCATATATTTT | CASSYDRGNTIYF
. | . | TRBJ1-3 | TRBV4-1 | TGCGCCAGCAGCCAAATACTACAGGGTTCTGGAAACACCATATATTTT | CASSQILQGSGNTIYF
. | . | TRBJ1-5 | TRBV28 | TGTGCCAGCTCGAGGGATAGCAATCAGCCCCAGCATTTT | CASSRDSNQPQHF
. | . | TRBJ1-2 | TRBV11-2 | TGTGCCAGCAGCTTATTAGGGGATGTCTATGGCTACACCTTC | CASSLLGDVYGYTF
. | . | TRBJ1-2 | TRBV11-2 | TGTGCCAGCAGCTTAGGTTGGGCAGGGTGGGGCTACACCTTC | CASSLGWAGWGYTF
. | . | TRBJ1-4 | TRBV9 | TGTGCCAGCAGCCCCAGCCCGGGAAGGAATGAAAAACTGTTTTTT | CASSPSPGRNEKLFF
once | TRBD1 | TRBJ1-1 | TRBV6-5 | TGTGCCAGCAGTTCCGGACAGGGGAACACTGAAGCTTTCTTT | CASSSGQGNTEAFF
. | . | TRBJ2-1 | TRBV5-6 | TGTGCCAGCAGCGGACGCCGGGGCTCCTACAATGAGCAGTTCTTC | CASSGRRGSYNEQFF
. | . | TRBJ2-3 | TRBV25-1 | TGTGCCAGCAGCTTCACAGATACGCAGTATTTT | CASSFTDTQYF
once | . | TRBJ2-3 | TRBV11-2 | TGTGCCAGCAGCTTCAGGGTTCAGGGCACAGATACGCAGTATTTT | CASSFRVQGTDTQYF
once | TRBD2 | TRBJ2-7 | TRBV7-6 | TGTGCCAGCAGCCCAGGAGGTAGCGGGAGCCCCTACGAGCAGTACTTC | CASSPGGSGSPYEQYF
once | TRBD1 | TRBJ1-1 | TRBV28 | TGTGCCAGCAGCTTCGCCGACAGGGCCTCTGACGCTTTCTTT | CASSFADRASDAFF
. | . | TRBJ1-2 | TRBV13 | TGTGCCAGCAGCCCCCCCCTCGCGGCGGGTGGCTACACCTTC | CASSPPLAAGGYTF
. | . | TRBJ2-1 | TRBV2 | TGTGCCAGCGGCGACCAGCGTCATGAGCAGTTCTTC | CASGDQRHEQFF
. | TRBD1 | TRBJ1-2 | TRBV28 | TGTGCCAGCTATACGACAGGGGGAGAAATCACCTTC | CASYTTGGEITF
. | . | TRBJ2-6 | TRBV6-5 | TGTGCCATCGGCGCGGGCCCCTCTGGGGCCAACGTCCTGACTTTC | CAIGAGPSGANVLTF
. | TRBD1 | TRBJ1-1 | TRBV9 | TGTGCCAGCAGCGTACGTCAGGGGGGACTGAACACTGAAGCTTTCTTT | CASSVRQGGLNTEAFF
few | . | TRBJ1-3 | TRBV5-5 | TGTGCCAGCAGTATTACTACTGGGGCCTCTGGAAACACCATATATTTT | CASSITTGASGNTIYF
. | . | TRBJ2-3 | TRBV10-3 | TGTGCCATGGCAGCGGGCCCTAGCACAGATACGCAGTATTTT | CAMAAGPSTDTQYF
. | TRBD2 | TRBJ2-3 | TRBV5-1 | TGCGCCAGCAGCTCCACCACTAGCGGGACTAGCACAGATACGCAGTATTTT | CASSSTTSGTSTDTQYF
. | TRBD1 | TRBJ2-2 | TRBV27 | TGTGCCAGCAACCGGCAGGGGGCTTCTGGGGAGCTGTTTTTT | CASNRQGASGELFF
. | TRBD1 | TRBJ1-5 | TRBV7-6 | TGTGCCAGCAGCCCACAGACAGGGATAGGTCAGCCCCAGCATTTT | CASSPQTGIGQPQHF
. | TRBD1 | TRBJ1-5 | TRBV19 | TGTGCCAGTAGTGTGGACAGGGATCAGCCCCAGCATTTT | CASSVDRDQPQHF
. | . | TRBJ1-4 | TRBV5-1 | TGCGCCAGCAGCTTGTCTGACCCCGGTGGGCATGAAAAACTGTTTTTT | CASSLSDPGGHEKLFF
. | TRBD1 | TRBJ1-3 | TRBV7-8 | TGTGCCAGCAGCACAATACAGGGGACCAGCTCTGGAAACACCATATATTTT | CASSTIQGTSSGNTIYF
. | TRBD2 | TRBJ2-5 | TRBV7-6 | TGTGCCAGCAGCTTAGAGGTAGCGGGGGGGCAGGAGACCCAGTACTTC | CASSLEVAGGQETQYF
few | . | TRBJ1-2 | TRBV18 | TGTGCCAGCTCACCCGCCAGGGGACGAGGCTACACCTTC | CASSPARGRGYTF
. | . | TRBJ2-1 | TRBV18 | TGTGCCAGCTCTCTAGGAAGCGTAAGGGAGCAGTTCTTC | CASSLGSVREQFF
. | TRBD2 | TRBJ2-5 | TRBV7-2 | TGTGCCAGCAGCTTAGGCCTAACTAGCGGGGGACCCCAAGAGACCCAGTACTTC | CASSLGLTSGGPQETQYF
once | . | TRBJ2-2 | TRBV2 | TGTGCCAGCAGTGGGGGGGCCGGGGAGCTGTTTTTT | CASSGGAGELFF
. | . | TRBJ2-3 | TRBV7-9 | TGTGCCAGCACCCTCTCGTGGGCTCGGGGAGATACGCAGTATTTT | CASTLSWARGDTQYF
once | TRBD2 | TRBJ2-2 | TRBV6-5 | TGTGCCAGCAGTACACTAGCGGGAGGCACCGGGGAGCTGTTTTTT | CASSTLAGGTGELFF
. | . | TRBJ2-1 | TRBV27 | TGTGCCAGCAGATTTGTAGTTGAGGGGGTAAGCTCCTACAATGAGCAGTTCTTC | CASRFVVEGVSSYNEQFF
. | . | TRBJ2-1 | TRBV10-2 | TGCGCCAGCAGGCTCGCGTACAATGAGCAGTTCTTC | CASRLAYNEQFF
. | TRBD1 | TRBJ1-2 | TRBV5-1 | TGCGCCAGCAGACCCGGGACAGCGAATTTCTATGGCTACACCTTC | CASRPGTANFYGYTF
. | TRBD1 | TRBJ1-1 | TRBV27 | TGTGCCAGCAGTCCGCGATCTACAGGGGCGGGGAACACTGAAGCTTTCTTT | CASSPRSTGAGNTEAFF
. | . | TRBJ2-7 | TRBV28 | TGTGCCAGCAGTCCTTGGGCTAGCGAATCCTACGAGCAGTACTTC | CASSPWASESYEQYF
few | . | TRBJ2-1 | TRBV5-1 | TGCGCCAGCAGCTTCAGTCTAGCGAAGAGCTCCTACAATGAGCAGTTCTTC | CASSFSLAKSSYNEQFF
. | TRBD1 | TRBJ1-2 | TRBV10-3 | TGTGCCATCAGTGTTAATCCGGGACAGTATGGCTACACCTTC | CAISVNPGQYGYTF
. | . | TRBJ2-7 | TRBV6-5 | TGTGCCAGCAGTCCATCAGGGGTTGCCGAGCAGTACTTC | CASSPSGVAEQYF
. | . | TRBJ1-1 | TRBV5-1 | TGCGCCAGCAGCCCGGACAGAGCGAACACTGAAGCTTTCTTT | CASSPDRANTEAFF
. | TRBD2 | TRBJ2-1 | TRBV27 | TGTGCCATAAAAGTAGCGGGAGTGAGGCCCAATGAGCAGTTCTTC | CAIKVAGVRPNEQFF
. | TRBD1 | TRBJ2-7 | TRBV7-9 | TGTGCCAGCAGCCCCCTAAGACAGGGGAGCTACGAGCAGTACTTC | CASSPLRQGSYEQYF
. | . | TRBJ1-1 | TRBV9 | TGTGCCAGCAGCGATAACAGGGAAATGAACACTGAAGCTTTCTTT | CASSDNREMNTEAFF
. | . | TRBJ2-7 | TRBV7-2 | TGTGCCAGCAGCTACAGGGAAACCTACGAGCAGTACTTC | CASSYRETYEQYF
. | . | TRBJ2-7 | TRBV20-1 | TGCAGTGTCAGCAGGTCCTACGAGCAGTACTTC | CSVSRSYEQYF
. | TRBD1 | TRBJ1-5 | TRBV19 | TGTGCCAGTAGTGTACAGGGGAGCCAGCCCCAGCATTTT | CASSVQGSQPQHF
. | TRBD1 | TRBJ2-1 | TRBV5-1 | TGCGCCAGCAGCTTGGGCCCGGGACAGGCTCGGAATGAGCAGTTCTTC | CASSLGPGQARNEQFF
. | . | TRBJ1-2 | TRBV28 | TGTGCCAGCACCTACTCGTGGAGGAGGACTCTTACGGGCTACACCTTC | CASTYSWRRTLTGYTF
. | TRBD1 | TRBJ2-5 | TRBV19 | TGTGCCAGTAGTAAAACTCCGGGACAGGAAGAGACCCAGTACTTC | CASSKTPGQEETQYF
. | TRBD1 | TRBJ2-4 | TRBV6-1 | TGTGCCAGCAGTCCCCAGACAGGGTCCAAAAACATTCAGTACTTC | CASSPQTGSKNIQYF
few | . | TRBJ2-1 | TRBV5-6 | TGTGCCAGCAGCTTTAGCTACAATGAGCAGTTCTTC | CASSFSYNEQFF
. | . | TRBJ2-1 | TRBV7-9 | TGTGCCAGCAACCGACAAAGCAATGAGCAGTTCTTC | CASNRQSNEQFF
few | TRBD2 | TRBJ2-2 | TRBV12-5 | TGTGCTAGTGCACTTGGGACTAGCGGCGCCGGGGAGCTGTTTTTT | CASALGTSGAGELFF
. | TRBD2 | TRBJ2-5 | TRBV9 | TGTGCCAGCAGCCCCCAGACTAGCGCAACTCAAGAGACCCAGTACTTC | CASSPQTSATQETQYF
. | TRBD1 | TRBJ2-1 | TRBV5-1 | TGCGCCAGCCAGGACAGGGTAGCGAATGAGCAGTTCTTC | CASQDRVANEQFF